A selection of T cell receptor beta chains follows, all from one sample in a study of cytomegalovirus exposure and HLA in healthy donors. Only in-frame clones appear in the TCRdb table, and some are missing; sequencing was by immunoSEQ multiplex PCR. The repertoire table contains around 70,000 clones. Sequenced: PBMCs. These TCRs come from a woman aged 40 to 50 in good health and CMV-seropositive. Each CDR3 is given with its conserved first and last residue. The order of the fields is V gene, D gene, J gene, CDR3 DNA, CDR3 protein. D genes are given only for firm matches.

TRBV19	.	TRBJ1-1	TGTGCCAGTCGGGAGTACACTGAAGCTTTCTTT	CASREYTEAFF
TRBV5-1	TRBD1	TRBJ1-1	TGCGCCAGCAGAACAGGGGTGAACACTGAAGCTTTCTTT	CASRTGVNTEAFF
TRBV2	TRBD1	TRBJ1-5	TGTGCCAGCTACAGGGACAGGGAGGAGCCCCAGCATTTT	CASYRDREEPQHF
TRBV5-1	.	TRBJ2-6	TGCGCCAGCAGAGCGGGCTCTGGGGCCAACGTCCTGACTTTC	CASRAGSGANVLTF
TRBV7-2	TRBD1	TRBJ1-1	TGTGCCAGCAGCCCAGTACAGGGGAGAGCGACTGAAGCTTTCTTT	CASSPVQGRATEAFF
TRBV19	TRBD1	TRBJ2-7	TGTGCCAGTAGTGTACACCGGGACAGGGGCTACGAGCAGTACTTC	CASSVHRDRGYEQYF
TRBV5-1	.	TRBJ2-1	TGCGCCAGCAGCTTGGATCTAGCGACTTACAATGAGCAGTTCTTC	CASSLDLATYNEQFF
TRBV5-1	.	TRBJ2-5	TGCGCCAGCAGTCAGGAGGAAGAGACCCAGTACTTC	CASSQEEETQYF
TRBV9	.	TRBJ2-7	TGTGCCAGCAGCGAGGCAGGGCTTAGCTACGAGCAGTACTTC	CASSEAGLSYEQYF
TRBV18	.	TRBJ1-3	TGTGCCAGCTCACCATCTCAAGTGAGCCCTGGAAACACCATATATTTT	CASSPSQVSPGNTIYF
TRBV6-5	.	TRBJ1-1	TGTGCCAGCAGTTACTACGGGGAATGGAACACTGAAGCTTTCTTT	CASSYYGEWNTEAFF
TRBV2	TRBD1	TRBJ2-1	TGTGCCAGCAGTGAGTCCGGGACAGCCCCGAGCTCCTACAATGAGCAGTTCTTC	CASSESGTAPSSYNEQFF
TRBV27	.	TRBJ1-1	TGTGCCAGCTTTGACTGGTTGAACACTGAAGCTTTCTTT	CASFDWLNTEAFF
TRBV28	.	TRBJ2-7	TGTGCCAGCGTCGGAGGCGATTCCTACGAGCAGTACTTC	CASVGGDSYEQYF
TRBV18	.	TRBJ1-2	TGTGCCAGCTCAGATCAGGGAGGGGACTATGGCTACACCTTC	CASSDQGGDYGYTF
TRBV2	.	TRBJ1-1	TGTGCCAGCAGTGGACAGCCCGACCTTTACGACACTGAAGCTTTCTTT	CASSGQPDLYDTEAFF
TRBV30	TRBD1	TRBJ2-3	TGTGCCTGGAGTGTAGAAAATCAAAACAGGGGGCAGTATTTT	CAWSVENQNRGQYF
TRBV27	.	TRBJ2-6	TGTGCCAGCAGTTCCCTAGCCAACGTCCTGACTTTC	CASSSLANVLTF
TRBV28	TRBD1	TRBJ1-6	TGTGCCAGCAGTATCCCCGGACAGGGGATGAATTCACCCCTCCACTTT	CASSIPGQGMNSPLHF
TRBV5-6	TRBD1	TRBJ1-1	TGTGCCAGCAGCCCGGACAGGTCCCCTGAAGCTTTCTTT	CASSPDRSPEAFF
TRBV9	.	TRBJ2-3	TGTGCCAGCAGCTTTCGACAGGGCACAGATACGCAGTATTTT	CASSFRQGTDTQYF
TRBV6-6	.	TRBJ2-3	TGTGCCAGCAGTTACGGGGCCCCCCCAGATACGCAGTATTTT	CASSYGAPPDTQYF
TRBV27	TRBD1	TRBJ2-5	TGTGCCACCCAAGCCGCGGACAGGGGGCGCCCCTGGGAGACCCAGTACTTC	CATQAADRGRPWETQYF
TRBV6-5	.	TRBJ1-5	TGTGCCAGTCGGGACGGGAGAAATCAGCCCCAGCATTTT	CASRDGRNQPQHF
TRBV5-1	TRBD2	TRBJ2-5	TGCGCCAGCAGCGAAATAGCGGGCCAAGAGACCCAGTACTTC	CASSEIAGQETQYF
TRBV6-4	TRBD2	TRBJ2-3	TGTGCCAGCAGTGAAGCTAGCGGTAGCACAGATACGCAGTATTTT	CASSEASGSTDTQYF
TRBV7-2	.	TRBJ1-1	TGTGCCAGCAGCTTAGCGGATATGAGGACTGAAGCTTTCTTT	CASSLADMRTEAFF
TRBV5-1	.	TRBJ1-1	TGCGCCAGCAGCTTGCAGGGCAGCCCAGCATTTTTGAACACTGAAGCTTTCTTT	CASSLQGSPAFLNTEAFF
TRBV6-7	TRBD1	TRBJ2-7	TGTGCCACCGCCGGGACAGGGAAGGAGCAGTACTTC	CATAGTGKEQYF
TRBV28	TRBD1	TRBJ2-7	TGTGCCAGCAGACTGCCTGGGACAGGGAACGAGCAGTACTTC	CASRLPGTGNEQYF
TRBV4-1	.	TRBJ2-7	TGCGCCAGCAGCCAAGATACCAGGGAAATTTACGAGCAGTACTTC	CASSQDTREIYEQYF
TRBV6-1	TRBD2	TRBJ2-5	TGTGCCAGCAGTGAGGGACTAGCCGAAGAGACCCAGTACTTC	CASSEGLAEETQYF
TRBV6-4	.	TRBJ1-5	TGTGCCAGCCCGAGGATGGAGGATCAGCCCCAGCATTTT	CASPRMEDQPQHF
TRBV7-2	TRBD1	TRBJ2-5	TGTGCCAGCAGCTTCCCGGGACAGGGTGGGAATCAAGAGACCCAGTACTTC	CASSFPGQGGNQETQYF
TRBV4-1	TRBD2	TRBJ2-1	TGCGCCAGCAGTCACCTGGGACTAGCGGGGGCGCGTAGCTCCTACAATGAGCAGTTCTTC	CASSHLGLAGARSSYNEQFF
TRBV19	TRBD1	TRBJ1-2	TGTGCCAGTAGCAATACCTGGGACAGTGACTATGGCTACACCTTC	CASSNTWDSDYGYTF
TRBV11-2	.	TRBJ2-3	TGTGCCAGCAGCCGTAGTAGATTCAGCGGTTCTAGCACAGATACGCAGTATTTT	CASSRSRFSGSSTDTQYF
TRBV9	.	TRBJ1-4	TGTGCCAGCAGCGTAGCGGGGGGACATAATGAAAAACTGTTTTTT	CASSVAGGHNEKLFF
TRBV6-1	TRBD2	TRBJ2-7	TGTGCCACCACCCCCGGGACTAGCGGGGGGAACGAGCAGTACTTC	CATTPGTSGGNEQYF
TRBV6-4	.	TRBJ1-2	TGTGCCAGCACCGGACAGCGAAAGGACTCTAACTATGGCTACACCTTC	CASTGQRKDSNYGYTF
TRBV7-6	TRBD1	TRBJ1-1	TGTGCCAGCAGCATTGGACAGGGGAGCACTGAAGCTTTCTTT	CASSIGQGSTEAFF
TRBV4-1	TRBD2	TRBJ2-7	TGCGCCAGCAGCCAAGTGACCACCTTTACGGGGGAGGGCGAGCAGTACTTC	CASSQVTTFTGEGEQYF
TRBV5-6	.	TRBJ1-6	TGTGCCAGCAGCGGCGGGACGGCAAATTCACCCCTCCACTTT	CASSGGTANSPLHF